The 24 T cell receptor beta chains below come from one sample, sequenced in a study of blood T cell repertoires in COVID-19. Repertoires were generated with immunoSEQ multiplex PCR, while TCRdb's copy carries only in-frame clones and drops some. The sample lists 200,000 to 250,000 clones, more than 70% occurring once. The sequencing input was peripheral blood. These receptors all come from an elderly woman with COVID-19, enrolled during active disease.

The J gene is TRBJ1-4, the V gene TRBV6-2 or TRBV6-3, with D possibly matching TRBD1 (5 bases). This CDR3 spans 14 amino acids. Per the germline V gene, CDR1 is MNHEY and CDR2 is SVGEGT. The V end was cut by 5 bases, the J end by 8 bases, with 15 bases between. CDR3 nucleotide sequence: TGTGCCAGCAGTCGGGACTTCTTCGGGGAAAAACTGTTTTTT. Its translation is CASSRDFFGEKLFF.

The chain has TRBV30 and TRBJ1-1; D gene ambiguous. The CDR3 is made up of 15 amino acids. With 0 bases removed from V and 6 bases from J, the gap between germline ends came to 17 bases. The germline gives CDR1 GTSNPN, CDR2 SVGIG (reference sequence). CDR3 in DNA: TGTGCCTGGAGTGTACGGGGTACGGTGGTTGCTGAAGCTTTCTTT. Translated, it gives CAWSVRGTVVAEAFF.

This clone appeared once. The CDR3 DNA follows: TGTGCCAGCAGGGGAGACGGAGACACTGAAGCTTTCTTT. Encoded protein: CASRGDGDTEAFF. This chain uses TRBV7-9 with TRBJ1-1; D unresolved. The CDR3 length is 13 residues. Germline values: CDR1 SEHNR, CDR2 FQNEAQ (reference sequence). V lost 6 bases, J lost 3 bases, and 11 bases lay in between.

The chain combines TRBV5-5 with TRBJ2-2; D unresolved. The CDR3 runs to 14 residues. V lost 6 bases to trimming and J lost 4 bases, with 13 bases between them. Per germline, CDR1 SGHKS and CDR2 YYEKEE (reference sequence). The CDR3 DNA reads TGTGCCAGCACCCCCCGAGAGGCCACCGGGGAGCTGTTTTTT. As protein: CASTPREATGELFF. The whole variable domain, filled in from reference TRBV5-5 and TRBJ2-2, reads DAGVTQSPTHLIKTRGQQVTLRCSPISGHKSVSWYQQVLGQGPQFIFQYYEKEERGRGNFPDRFSARQFPNYSSELNVNALLLGDSALYLCASTPREATGELFFGEGSRLTVL.

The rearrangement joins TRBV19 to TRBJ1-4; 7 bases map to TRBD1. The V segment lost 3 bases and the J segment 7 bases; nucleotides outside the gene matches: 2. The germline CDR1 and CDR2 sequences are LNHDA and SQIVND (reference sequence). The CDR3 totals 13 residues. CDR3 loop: CASSMTGIEKLFF. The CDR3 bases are TGTGCCAGTAGTATGACAGGGATTGAAAAACTGTTTTTT.

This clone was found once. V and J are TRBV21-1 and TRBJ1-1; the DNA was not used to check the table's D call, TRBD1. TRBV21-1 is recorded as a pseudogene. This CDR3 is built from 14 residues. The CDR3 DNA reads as TGTGCCAGCAGCAAAAGCCCAGGGTCGGCGGTAGCTTTCTTT. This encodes CASSKSPGSAVAFF.

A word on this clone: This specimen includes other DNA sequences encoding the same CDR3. CDR3 bases: TGTGCCAGCAGCCAAGTCAGGGGCACTGAAGCTTTCTTT. Amino acids: CASSQVRGTEAFF. V gene TRBV3-1 (or the pseudogene TRBV3-2) combines with J gene TRBJ1-1; possible D gene TRBD1, 6 bases. CDR1 and CDR2 from the germline V gene are LGHDT and YNNKEL (reference sequence). The CDR3 totals 13 residues. V lost 1 base and J 4 bases, leaving 7 bases between the germline ends.

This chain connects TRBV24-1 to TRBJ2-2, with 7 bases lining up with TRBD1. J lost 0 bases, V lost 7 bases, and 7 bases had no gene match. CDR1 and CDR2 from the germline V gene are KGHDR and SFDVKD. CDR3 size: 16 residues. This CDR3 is CATSAPGTANTGELFF. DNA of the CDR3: TGTGCCACCAGCGCTCCCGGGACAGCGAACACCGGGGAGCTGTTTTTT.

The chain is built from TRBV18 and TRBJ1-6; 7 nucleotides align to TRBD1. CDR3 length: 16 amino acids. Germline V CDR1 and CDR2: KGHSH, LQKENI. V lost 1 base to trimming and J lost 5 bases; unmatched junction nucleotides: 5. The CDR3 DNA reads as TGTGCCAGCTCACCACTGAGGACAGGCAATAATTCACCCCTCCACTTT. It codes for CASSPLRTGNNSPLHF.

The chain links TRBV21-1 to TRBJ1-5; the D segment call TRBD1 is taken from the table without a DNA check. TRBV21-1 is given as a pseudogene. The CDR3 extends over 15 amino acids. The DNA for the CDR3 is TGTGCCAGCAGCCAGGACAGGGTGAGCAATCAGCCCCAGCATTTT. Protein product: CASSQDRVSNQPQHF.

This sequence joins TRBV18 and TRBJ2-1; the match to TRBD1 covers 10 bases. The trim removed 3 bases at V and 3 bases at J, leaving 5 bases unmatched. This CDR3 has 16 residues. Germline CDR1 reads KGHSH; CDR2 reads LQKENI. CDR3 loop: CASSPGTGVGYNEQFF. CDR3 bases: TGTGCCAGCTCACCGGGGACAGGGGTAGGCTACAATGAGCAGTTCTTC.

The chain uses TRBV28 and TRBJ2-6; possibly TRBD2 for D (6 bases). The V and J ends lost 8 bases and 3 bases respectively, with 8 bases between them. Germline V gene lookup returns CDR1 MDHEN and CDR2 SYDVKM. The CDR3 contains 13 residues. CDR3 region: CASAGSGANVLTF. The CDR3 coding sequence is TGTGCCAGCGCGGGGAGTGGGGCCAACGTCCTGACTTTC.

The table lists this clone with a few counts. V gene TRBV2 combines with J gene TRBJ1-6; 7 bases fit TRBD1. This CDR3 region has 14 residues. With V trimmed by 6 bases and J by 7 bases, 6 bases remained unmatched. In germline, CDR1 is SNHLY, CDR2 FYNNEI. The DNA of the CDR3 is TGTGCCAGCAGCGACAGGGCAGGGAATTCACCCCTCCACTTT. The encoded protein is CASSDRAGNSPLHF.

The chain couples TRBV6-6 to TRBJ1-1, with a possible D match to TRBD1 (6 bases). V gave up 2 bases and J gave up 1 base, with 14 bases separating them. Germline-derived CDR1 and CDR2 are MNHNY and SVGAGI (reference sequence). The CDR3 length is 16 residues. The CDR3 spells CASSYPTGQRNTEAFF. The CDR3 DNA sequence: TGTGCCAGCAGTTACCCGACAGGCCAACGGAACACTGAAGCTTTCTTT.

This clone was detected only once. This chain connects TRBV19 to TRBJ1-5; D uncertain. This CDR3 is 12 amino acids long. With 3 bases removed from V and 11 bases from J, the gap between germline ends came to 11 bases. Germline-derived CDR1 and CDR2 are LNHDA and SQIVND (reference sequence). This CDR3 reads CASSIGGPTQHF. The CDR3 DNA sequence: TGTGCCAGTAGTATCGGAGGCCCAACCCAGCATTTT.

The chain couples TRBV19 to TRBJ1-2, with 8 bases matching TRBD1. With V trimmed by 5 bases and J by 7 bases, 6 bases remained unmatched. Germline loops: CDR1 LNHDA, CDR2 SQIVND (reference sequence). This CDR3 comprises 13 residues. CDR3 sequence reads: CASSPGRGLGYTF. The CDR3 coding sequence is TGTGCCAGTAGTCCCGGCAGGGGGCTTGGCTACACCTTC.

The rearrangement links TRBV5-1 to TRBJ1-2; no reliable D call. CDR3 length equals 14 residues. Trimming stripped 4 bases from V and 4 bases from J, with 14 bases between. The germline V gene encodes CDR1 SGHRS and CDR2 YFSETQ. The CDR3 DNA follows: TGCGCCAGCAGCCCCCAGGCCGAACCCTATGGCTACACCTTC. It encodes CASSPQAEPYGYTF.

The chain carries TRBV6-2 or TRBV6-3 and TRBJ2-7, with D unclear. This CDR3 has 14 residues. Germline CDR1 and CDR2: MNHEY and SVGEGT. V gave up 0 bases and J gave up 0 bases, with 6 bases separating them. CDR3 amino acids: CASSYSRNSYEQYF. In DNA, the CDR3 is TGTGCCAGCAGTTACTCGAGGAACTCCTACGAGCAGTACTTC.

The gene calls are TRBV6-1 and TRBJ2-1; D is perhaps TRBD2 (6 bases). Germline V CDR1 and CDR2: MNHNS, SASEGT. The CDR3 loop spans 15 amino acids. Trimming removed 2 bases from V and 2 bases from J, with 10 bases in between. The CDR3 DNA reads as TGTGCCAGCAGTGAAACACTAGCTCCCTACAATGAGCAGTTCTTC. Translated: CASSETLAPYNEQFF.

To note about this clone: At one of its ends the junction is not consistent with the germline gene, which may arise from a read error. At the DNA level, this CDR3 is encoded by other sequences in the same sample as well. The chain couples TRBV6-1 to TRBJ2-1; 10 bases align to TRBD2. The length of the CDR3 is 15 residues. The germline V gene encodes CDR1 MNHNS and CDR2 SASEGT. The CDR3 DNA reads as TGTGCCAGCAGCGAAGCGGGGGGGCCGTACAATGAGCAGTTCTTC. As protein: CASSEAGGPYNEQFF.

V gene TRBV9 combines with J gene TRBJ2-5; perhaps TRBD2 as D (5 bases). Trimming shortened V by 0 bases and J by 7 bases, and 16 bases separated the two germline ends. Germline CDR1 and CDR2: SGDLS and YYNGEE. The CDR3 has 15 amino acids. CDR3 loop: CASSVDGRSGGTQYF. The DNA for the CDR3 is TGTGCCAGCAGCGTAGATGGCAGGAGTGGAGGGACCCAGTACTTC.

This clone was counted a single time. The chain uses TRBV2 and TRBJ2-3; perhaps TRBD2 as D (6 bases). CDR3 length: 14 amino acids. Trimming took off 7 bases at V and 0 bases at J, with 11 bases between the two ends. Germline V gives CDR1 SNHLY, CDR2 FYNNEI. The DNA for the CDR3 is TGTGCCAGCAATCCCGGGGGTAGCACAGATACGCAGTATTTT. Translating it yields CASNPGGSTDTQYF.

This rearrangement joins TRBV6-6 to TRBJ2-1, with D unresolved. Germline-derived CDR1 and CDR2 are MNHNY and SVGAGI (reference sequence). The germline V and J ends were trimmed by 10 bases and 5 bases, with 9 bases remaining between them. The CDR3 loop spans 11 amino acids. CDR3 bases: TGTGCCACCCACAGAAACAATGAGCAGTTCTTC. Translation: CATHRNNEQFF.

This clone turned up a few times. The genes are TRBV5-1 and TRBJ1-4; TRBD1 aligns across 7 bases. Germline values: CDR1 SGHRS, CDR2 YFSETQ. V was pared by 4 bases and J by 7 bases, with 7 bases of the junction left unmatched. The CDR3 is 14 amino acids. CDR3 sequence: CASSLGGVAEKLFF. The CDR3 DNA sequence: TGCGCCAGCAGCCTAGGGGGCGTAGCTGAAAAACTGTTTTTT.